One sample yielded the 21 T cell receptor beta chains listed below, sequenced in a study of T cell responses to AZD1222 COVID-19 vaccine. Libraries were prepared by immunoSEQ multiplex PCR; TCRdb keeps only in-frame clonotypes and omits some of them. The data hold 100,000 to 150,000 clones, with around 90% observed a single time. The source material was peripheral blood, sampled on day 0 of MenACWY control vaccination. The receptors shown here come from an adult in good health.

This clone was seen just once. This chain uses TRBV4-3 with TRBJ2-1; 12 bases line up with TRBD1. After removal of 4 bases from V and 7 bases from J, the junction contained 8 bases not matched to a gene. Per the germline V gene, CDR1 is LGHNA and CDR2 is YSLEER. The CDR3 loop spans 16 amino acids. DNA for the CDR3: TGCGCCAGCAGCCGATCCGGGACAGGGGGCAGGAATGAGCAGTTCTTC. Its translation is CASSRSGTGGRNEQFF.

The rearrangement joins TRBV10-2 to TRBJ2-2; tentatively, D is TRBD2 (5 bases). The CDR3 is 13 residues long. The V end was cut by 5 bases, the J end by 5 bases, with 9 bases between. CDR1 is WSHSY and CDR2 is SAAADI in the germline V gene. CDR3 nucleotide sequence: TGCGCCAGCAGTCTAGACTATACCGGGGAGCTGTTTTTT. It codes for CASSLDYTGELFF.

V gene TRBV19 combines with J gene TRBJ2-1; D may be TRBD2 (5 bases). Germline lookup yields CDR1 LNHDA and CDR2 SQIVND (reference sequence). V was trimmed by 3 bases and J by 10 bases, leaving 16 bases between them. CDR3 length: 14 residues. CDR3 DNA: TGTGCCAGTAGTATTGGAGGTCGTCCTGAGGAGCAGTTCTTC. Translating it yields CASSIGGRPEEQFF.

This CDR3 reads CASKVAVWANSPLHF. CDR3 DNA sequence: TGTGCCAGTAAGGTAGCAGTATGGGCTAATTCACCCCTCCACTTT. The chain has TRBV19 and TRBJ1-6; no firm D call. Germline values: CDR1 LNHDA, CDR2 SQIVND (reference sequence). V was cut by 7 bases and J by 6 bases, with 16 bases left in between. The CDR3 is made up of 15 amino acids. The entire variable domain, with the rest obtained from reference TRBV19 and TRBJ1-6, is as follows: DGGITQSPKYLFRKEGQNVTLSCEQNLNHDAMYWYRQDPGQGLRLIYYSQIVNDFQKGDIAEGYSVSREKKESFPLTVTSAQKNPTAFYLCASKVAVWANSPLHFGNGTRLTVT.

The chain has TRBV19 and TRBJ1-5; the match to TRBD1 covers 11 bases. V dropped 3 bases and J dropped 7; count of bases not matched to a gene: 8. The CDR3 has 16 amino acids. CDR1 and CDR2 (germline): LNHDA, SQIVND (reference sequence). The CDR3 DNA sequence: TGTGCCAGTAGTATGGGCACCGGGACAGGGGGGCAGCCCCAGCATTTT. Protein product: CASSMGTGTGGQPQHF.

The chain carries TRBV19 and TRBJ1-5; D is ambiguous. The CDR3 totals 13 residues. Trimming took off 4 bases at V and 0 bases at J, with 4 bases between the two ends. In germline, CDR1 is LNHDA, CDR2 SQIVND (reference sequence). The CDR3 nucleotides are TGTGCCAGTAGTACCTTTAGCAATCAGCCCCAGCATTTT. It specifies CASSTFSNQPQHF.

J is TRBJ1-4 and V is TRBV7-9; possibly TRBD1 for D (5 bases). Germline V CDR1 and CDR2: SEHNR, FQNEAQ (reference sequence). The CDR3 totals 14 residues. V was pared by 6 bases and J by 7 bases, with 15 bases between. The CDR3 spells CASRGIGAGEKLFF. The CDR3, as DNA: TGTGCCAGCAGGGGCATTGGGGCAGGTGAAAAACTGTTTTTT.

V gene TRBV4-3 combines with J gene TRBJ2-3; TRBD2 aligns across 13 bases. The junction had 4 bases not matched to a gene; V was cut back by 0 bases and J by 7 bases. The germline V gene has CDR1 LGHNA and CDR2 YSLEER. The CDR3 runs to 16 residues. The CDR3, as DNA: TGCGCCAGCAGCCAAGAGGGACTAGCGGGGATACATACGCAGTATTTT. Amino acid sequence: CASSQEGLAGIHTQYF.

This clone was picked up a small number of times. The chain couples TRBV28 to TRBJ1-5; D unresolved. The CDR3 has 15 amino acids. The germline V gene has CDR1 MDHEN and CDR2 SYDVKM. Trimming left V 3 bases short and J 0 bases short, with 9 bases between. The CDR3 is CASSFSGSSNQPQHF. Here the CDR3 DNA reads TGTGCCAGCAGTTTCAGCGGAAGTAGCAATCAGCCCCAGCATTTT. The complete variable domain, with remaining parts taken from reference TRBV28 and TRBJ1-5, reads DVKVTQSSRYLVKRTGEKVFLECVQDMDHENMFWYRQDPGLGLRLIYFSYDVKMKEKGDIPEGYSVSREKKERFSLILESASTNQTSMYLCASSFSGSSNQPQHFGDGTRLSIL.

The J gene is TRBJ1-1, the V gene TRBV14; no reliable D call. The CDR3 is 14 residues long. Germline-derived CDR1 and CDR2 are SGHDN and FVKESK. Trimming stripped 0 bases from V and 5 bases from J, with 10 bases between. The CDR3 spells CASSQDSRRTEAFF. Written as DNA, the CDR3 is TGTGCCAGCAGCCAAGATTCGCGGAGAACTGAAGCTTTCTTT.

This rearrangement joins TRBV30 to TRBJ2-5; 8 bases map to TRBD1. The junction had 7 bases not matched to a gene; V was cut back by 3 bases and J by 4 bases. CDR1 and CDR2 from the germline V gene are GTSNPN and SVGIG (reference sequence). The CDR3 sequence is 14 residues long. CDR3 nucleotides: TGTGCCTGGAGGGATACAGGGGGGCGAGAGACCCAGTACTTC. Its translation: CAWRDTGGRETQYF.

This clone has a single count. The genes are TRBV6-5 and TRBJ1-4; D uncertain. V lost 7 bases and J lost 16, with 16 bases in between. In germline, CDR1 is MNHEY, CDR2 SVGAGI. The CDR3 runs 11 residues. This CDR3 reads CASTPGGLPFF. The CDR3 DNA reads as TGTGCCAGCACCCCAGGAGGTCTCCCGTTTTTT.

This chain links TRBV5-1 with TRBJ1-1, with 7 bases matching TRBD1. The CDR3 runs to 14 residues. Germline assignment: CDR1 SGHRS and CDR2 YFSETQ. V dropped 4 bases and J dropped 5; count of bases not matched to a gene: 8. CDR3 loop: CASSGRGTRTEAFF. The CDR3 nucleotides read TGCGCCAGCAGCGGCAGGGGGACCCGAACTGAAGCTTTCTTT. The variable domain in full, completed from reference TRBV5-1 and TRBJ1-1, reads KAGVTQTPRYLIKTRGQQVTLSCSPISGHRSVSWYQQTPGQGLQFLFEYFSETQRNKGNFPGRFSGRQFSNSRSEMNVSTLELGDSALYLCASSGRGTRTEAFFGQGTRLTVV.

The rearrangement links TRBV6-5 to TRBJ2-1; D could derive from TRBD1 or TRBD2 (6 bases each). Deletions cut 3 bases from V and 10 bases from J, with 10 bases between. Germline loops: CDR1 MNHEY, CDR2 SVGAGI. The CDR3 consists of 12 residues. The CDR3 region is CASSYRGDEQFF. The CDR3 DNA reads as TGTGCCAGCAGTTATAGGGGGGACGAGCAGTTCTTC.

The chain combines TRBV4-1 with TRBJ2-3, with TRBD2 identical over 7 bases. Germline loops: CDR1 MGHRA, CDR2 YSYEKL. V shed 4 bases, J shed 6 bases, and the junction held 10 bases outside the gene matches. The length of the CDR3 is 15 residues. In DNA, the CDR3 is TGCGCCAGCAGCCTATCTCAGCGGGAACGTGATACGCAGTATTTT. Translated: CASSLSQRERDTQYF.

This clone has just one count. The J gene is TRBJ2-7, the V gene TRBV15; 9 positions agree with TRBD2. Trimming took 1 base from V and 3 from J; bases not matched to a gene: 10. The CDR3 loop spans 17 amino acids. Germline V gene lookup returns CDR1 LNHNV and CDR2 YYDKDF (reference sequence). The CDR3 DNA reads as TGTGCCACCAGCAGAGGGGGGGGATTAGCGGGAGACTACGAGCAGTACTTC. Translating gives CATSRGGGLAGDYEQYF. Full variable domain (missing parts from reference TRBV15 and TRBJ2-7): DAMVIQNPRYQVTQFGKPVTLSCSQTLNHNVMYWYQQKSSQAPKLLFHYYDKDFNNEADTPDNFQSRRPNTSFCFLDIRSPGLGDTAMYLCATSRGGGLAGDYEQYFGPGTRLTVT.

For the CDR3, the DNA is TGTGCCAGCAGCCGCGTTAATGGAGTCTATGGCTACACCTTC. Translated, it gives CASSRVNGVYGYTF. The chain combines TRBV6-5 with TRBJ1-2; D remains ambiguous. The germline V gene has CDR1 MNHEY and CDR2 SVGAGI. The V end lost 6 bases, the J end lost 4 bases, and 15 bases lay between the germline ends. CDR3 size: 14 residues.

The V gene is TRBV7-2, the J gene TRBJ1-2; D gene uncertain. V shed 1 base and J shed 7 bases, with 16 bases lying between them. The CDR3 sequence is 15 residues long. Germline assignment: CDR1 SGHTA and CDR2 FQGNSA. CDR3 protein: CASSLEMGRLPGYTF. CDR3 DNA: TGTGCCAGCAGCTTAGAAATGGGGAGGCTCCCTGGCTACACCTTC.

The chain joins TRBV5-4 to TRBJ2-6; either TRBD1 or TRBD2 may supply D (5 bases each). CDR1 SGHNT and CDR2 YYREEE come from the germline V gene (reference sequence). Trimming removed 2 bases from V and 0 bases from J, with 12 bases in between. The CDR3 is made up of 17 amino acids. The CDR3 spells CASSFGGRSSGANVLTF. DNA for the CDR3: TGTGCCAGCAGCTTTGGGGGACGGAGCTCTGGGGCCAACGTCCTGACTTTC.

The genes are TRBV28 and TRBJ1-4; D call uncertain. Germline CDR1 is MDHEN and CDR2 is SYDVKM. The CDR3 runs 15 residues. V lost 1 base to trimming and J lost 0 bases, with 6 bases between them. The CDR3 loop is CASSLSGTTNEKLFF. CDR3 DNA sequence: TGTGCCAGCAGTTTATCTGGTACAACTAATGAAAAACTGTTTTTT. Full variable domain (outside the CDR3, taken from reference TRBV28 and TRBJ1-4): DVKVTQSSRYLVKRTGEKVFLECVQDMDHENMFWYRQDPGLGLRLIYFSYDVKMKEKGDIPEGYSVSREKKERFSLILESASTNQTSMYLCASSLSGTTNEKLFFGSGTQLSVL.

J is TRBJ2-7 and V is TRBV28; D uncertain. Trimming shortened V by 2 bases and J by 5 bases, and 10 bases separated the two germline ends. The CDR3 contains 13 residues. CDR1 and CDR2 (germline): MDHEN, SYDVKM. The CDR3 sequence is CASSLEHWNEQYF. In nucleotides, the CDR3 is TGTGCCAGCAGTTTAGAACATTGGAACGAGCAGTACTTC.